This T cell receptor beta chain was identified during a study of T cell responses to AZD1222 COVID-19 vaccine. Trimming pared 8 bases from V and 1 base from J, leaving 17 bases between. Germline loops: CDR1 MNHEY, CDR2 SMNVEV (reference sequence). The CDR3 length is 15 residues. Assay used: immunoSEQ multiplex PCR; TCRdb lists only in-frame clones, some missing. The sample carries around 140,000 clones, around nine tenths recorded once. The source material was peripheral blood, sampled on day 0 of AZD1222 vaccination. The gene calls are TRBV27 and TRBJ1-1; TRBD1 is a possible D gene (5 bases). This sequence was found in an adult in good health. The CDR3 sequence: CASLPIATANTEAFF. DNA of the CDR3: TGTGCCAGCCTCCCCATCGCGACAGCGAACACTGAAGCTTTCTTT.